The 32 T cell receptor beta chains in this list originate from one sample, sequenced in a study of long-term antiretroviral therapy in people with HIV. Run at survey level, the immunoSEQ assay was version v3.0. Repertoires were generated with immunoSEQ multiplex PCR, while TCRdb's copy carries only in-frame clones and drops some. The table records 30,000 to 40,000 clones, about four fifths of them present only once. The sequences come from unsorted PBMCs, collected 0.4 years before starting antiretroviral therapy. The source is a man in his late teens or twenties with HIV.

This rearrangement joins TRBV27 to TRBJ2-7, with 14 positions matching TRBD2. This CDR3 comprises 18 residues. In germline, CDR1 is MNHEY, CDR2 SMNVEV (reference sequence). The ends lost 5 bases at V and 2 bases at J; junction bases unmatched: 11. The CDR3 DNA reads TGTGCCAGCAGTCCCAAGGGACTAGCGGGAGTAGGGACCTACGAGCAGTACTTC. Encoded protein: CASSPKGLAGVGTYEQYF.

The chain uses TRBV7-9 and TRBJ2-7, with D possibly TRBD1 on 7 matching bases. V was pared by 1 base and J by 0 bases, with 16 bases between. The length of the CDR3 is 17 residues. CDR1 is SEHNR, CDR2 FQNEAQ, per germline (reference sequence). CDR3 in amino acids: CASSLEGAGTVSYEQYF. For the CDR3, the DNA is TGTGCCAGCAGCTTAGAAGGGGCGGGGACAGTCTCCTACGAGCAGTACTTC.

The chain is built from TRBV7-8 and TRBJ2-7; the match to TRBD1 covers 8 bases. After removal of 5 bases from V and 0 bases from J, the junction contained 6 bases not matched to a gene. Germline V gene sequence: CDR1 SGHVS, CDR2 FQNEAQ. CDR3 size: 15 residues. Here the CDR3 reads CASSLRDRSSYEQYF. The CDR3, as DNA: TGTGCCAGCAGCCTCCGGGACAGGTCCTCCTACGAGCAGTACTTC.

The V gene is TRBV29-1, the J gene TRBJ1-1; D uncertain. The germline CDR1 and CDR2 sequences are SQVTM and ANQGSEA. Trimming pared 0 bases from V and 5 bases from J, leaving 10 bases between. This CDR3 is built from 13 residues. The CDR3 DNA sequence: TGCAGCGTTGAAGAGGAAGATAAGACTGAAGCTTTCTTT. Translation gives CSVEEEDKTEAFF.

V usage is TRBV27 and J usage is TRBJ1-1; D is possibly TRBD1 (5 bases). CDR3 length: 15 amino acids. V lost 6 bases and J lost 0, with 14 bases in between. The germline gives CDR1 MNHEY, CDR2 SMNVEV (reference sequence). CDR3 loop: CASRHPAGLNTEAFF. In nucleotides, the CDR3 is TGTGCCAGCAGACATCCCGCAGGGTTGAACACTGAAGCTTTCTTT.

This clone was detected a few times. The J gene is TRBJ2-7, the V gene TRBV6-4, with no clear D. Trimming pared 4 bases from V and 3 bases from J, leaving 10 bases between. Looked up from germline, CDR1 is MRHNA and CDR2 is SNTAGT. This CDR3 has 13 residues. CDR3 bases: TGTGCCAGCAGTGTAGAGGATGGCTACGAGCAGTACTTC. Its protein is CASSVEDGYEQYF.

The chain combines TRBV30 with TRBJ1-4; no clear D. Germline assignment: CDR1 GTSNPN and CDR2 SVGIG (reference sequence). The CDR3 covers 12 residues. V gave up 6 bases and J gave up 5 bases, with 10 bases separating them. CDR3 region: CACFRWNEKLFF. For the CDR3, the DNA is TGTGCCTGCTTCAGATGGAATGAAAAACTGTTTTTT.

The genes are TRBV5-1 and TRBJ2-1; 9 positions match TRBD2. V dropped 0 bases and J dropped 5; count of bases not matched to a gene: 0. CDR1 SGHRS and CDR2 YFSETQ come from the germline V gene. The CDR3 has 14 amino acids. CDR3 sequence reads: CASSLGLADNEQFF. The CDR3 DNA is TGCGCCAGCAGCTTGGGACTAGCGGACAATGAGCAGTTCTTC.

The chain couples TRBV6-6 to TRBJ2-7; D perhaps matches TRBD2 (6 bases). Trimming took off 8 bases at V and 0 bases at J, with 20 bases between the two ends. The CDR3 contains 16 residues. Germline-derived CDR1 and CDR2 are MNHNY and SVGAGI (reference sequence). The CDR3 nucleotides are TGTGCCAGCTCCCTTCCGGGACTCATTAGCTCCTACGAGCAGTACTTC. It encodes CASSLPGLISSYEQYF.

The genes are TRBV30 and TRBJ1-1; 12 nucleotides match TRBD1. V lost 8 bases to trimming and J lost 2 bases; unmatched junction nucleotides: 0. This CDR3 spans 12 amino acids. CDR1 GTSNPN and CDR2 SVGIG come from the germline V gene (reference sequence). The CDR3 DNA reads TGTGCCGGGACAGGGGGCAACACTGAAGCTTTCTTT. It codes for CAGTGGNTEAFF.

This clone was detected only a few times. J is TRBJ2-7 and V is TRBV4-1; tentatively, D is TRBD1 (6 bases). The CDR3 is made up of 15 amino acids. Germline CDR1 and CDR2: MGHRA and YSYEKL. V was pared by 4 bases and J by 4 bases, with 17 bases between. CDR3 nucleotides: TGCGCCAGCAGCCCCGAGGACAGCGTTTTTTACGAGCAGTACTTC. Encoded protein: CASSPEDSVFYEQYF.

V and J are TRBV27 and TRBJ2-3; 7 nucleotides match TRBD1. Germline-derived CDR1 and CDR2 are MNHEY and SMNVEV (reference sequence). There are 15 residues in the CDR3. V trimming: 2 bases; J trimming: 2 bases; junction bases outside the gene matches: 4. CDR3 region: CASSLKGAYTDTQYF. As DNA, the CDR3 is TGTGCCAGCAGTTTAAAGGGGGCCTACACAGATACGCAGTATTTT.

V is TRBV5-5 and J is TRBJ1-5; 8 nucleotides agree with TRBD1. The germline V gene has CDR1 SGHKS and CDR2 YYEKEE (reference sequence). This CDR3 is 14 amino acids long. V shed 4 bases, J shed 6 bases, and the junction held 6 bases outside the gene matches. This CDR3 is CASSRDRMAQPQHF. In DNA, the CDR3 is TGTGCCAGCAGCCGGGACAGGATGGCTCAGCCCCAGCATTTT. The variable domain in full, with the rest retrieved from reference TRBV5-5 and TRBJ1-5, is DAGVTQSPTHLIKTRGQQVTLRCSPISGHKSVSWYQQVLGQGPQFIFQYYEKEERGRGNFPDRFSARQFPNYSSELNVNALLLGDSALYLCASSRDRMAQPQHFGDGTRLSIL.

This clone was seen only a few times. The V call is TRBV30, the J call TRBJ1-2; no firm D call. Trimming cost V 0 bases and J 4 bases, with 12 bases left between them. CDR1 is GTSNPN, CDR2 SVGIG, per germline (reference sequence). The CDR3 sequence is 14 residues long. CDR3: CAWSVHQGPYGYTF. The DNA for the CDR3 is TGTGCCTGGAGTGTACATCAAGGGCCCTATGGCTACACCTTC. Full variable domain (missing parts from reference TRBV30 and TRBJ1-2): SQTIHQWPATLVQPVGSPLSLECTVEGTSNPNLYWYRQAAGRGLQLLFYSVGIGQISSEVPQNLSASRPQDRQFILSSKKLLLSDSGFYLCAWSVHQGPYGYTFGSGTRLTVV.

For this clone: Other nucleotide sequences from this sample produce the same CDR3. The chain couples TRBV29-1 to TRBJ2-3; weak D call: TRBD1 (6 bases). Germline V gene sequence: CDR1 SQVTM, CDR2 ANQGSEA. The CDR3 contains 14 residues. Trimming pared 1 base from V and 2 bases from J, leaving 10 bases between. The CDR3 DNA is TGCAGCGTTGAAGGGCAGGGGTACACAGATACGCAGTATTTT. This encodes CSVEGQGYTDTQYF.

This chain links TRBV11-3 with TRBJ2-7; 10 bases map to TRBD1. The CDR3 spans 16 residues. The junction had 6 bases not matched to a gene; V was cut back by 1 base and J by 3 bases. Germline loops: CDR1 SGHNT, CDR2 YENEEA. CDR3 loop: CASSLGGTGDIYEQYF. The CDR3 region has the DNA TGTGCCAGCAGCTTAGGTGGGACAGGGGATATCTACGAGCAGTACTTC.

The chain combines TRBV28 with TRBJ2-2; D is undetermined. Trimming removed 5 bases at V and 7 bases at J, with 8 bases between. Germline lookup yields CDR1 MDHEN and CDR2 SYDVKM. The CDR3 runs to 12 residues. Here the CDR3 reads CASSLSYGELFF. In nucleotides, the CDR3 is TGTGCCAGCAGTCTCTCTTACGGGGAGCTGTTTTTT.

This chain joins TRBV7-3 and TRBJ1-2; 7 bases are shared with TRBD1. V dropped 6 bases and J dropped 3; count of bases not matched to a gene: 10. The CDR3 is 15 amino acids. CDR1 and CDR2 (germline): SGHTA, FQGTGA. The CDR3 sequence is CASSQGGALDYGYTF. DNA for the CDR3: TGTGCCAGCAGTCAGGGGGGCGCGCTGGACTATGGCTACACCTTC.

The chain has TRBV7-9 and TRBJ2-3; TRBD1 matches 9 bases. Unmatched junction bases numbered 4, after V lost 5 bases and J lost 4 bases. This CDR3 has 14 amino acids. Germline V gene sequence: CDR1 SEHNR, CDR2 FQNEAQ (reference sequence). The CDR3 sequence is CASSAGQGADTQYF. CDR3 coding DNA: TGTGCCAGCAGCGCGGGACAGGGAGCAGATACGCAGTATTTT.

The chain links TRBV20-1 to TRBJ1-5; no clear D. Germline V gives CDR1 DFQATT, CDR2 SNEGSKA (reference sequence). V was trimmed by 0 bases and J by 12 bases, leaving 9 bases between them. The CDR3 is made up of 11 amino acids. This CDR3 reads CSARESPNQHF. DNA for the CDR3: TGCAGTGCTAGAGAATCCCCTAACCAGCATTTT.

This chain joins TRBV5-4 and TRBJ2-7; 8 bases match TRBD2. In germline, CDR1 is SGHNT, CDR2 YYREEE (reference sequence). Unmatched junction bases numbered 12, after V lost 4 bases and J lost 3 bases. CDR3 size: 16 residues. CDR3 sequence: CASSPTVASGFYEQYF. The DNA of the CDR3 is TGTGCCAGCAGCCCTACAGTGGCTAGCGGGTTCTACGAGCAGTACTTC.

This chain uses TRBV6-1 with TRBJ1-5; D gene uncertain. V shed 1 base and J shed 2 bases, with 3 bases lying between them. There are 13 residues in the CDR3. Germline loops: CDR1 MNHNS, CDR2 SASEGT. DNA for the CDR3: TGTGCCAGCAGTGAAGAAGGCAATCAGCCCCAGCATTTT. Its translation: CASSEEGNQPQHF.

The rearrangement links TRBV15 to TRBJ1-2, with D unresolved. Between the trimmed V and J ends, which lost 0 bases and 9 bases, there was a span of 8 bases. The CDR3 covers 12 residues. Germline lookup yields CDR1 LNHNV and CDR2 YYDKDF (reference sequence). The CDR3 spells CATSRDGRSYTF. Here the CDR3 DNA reads TGTGCCACCAGCAGAGATGGACGCAGCTACACCTTC.

Only a few counts were recorded for this clone. This chain joins TRBV7-2 and TRBJ1-6; 7 nucleotides line up with TRBD1. The germline V gene encodes CDR1 SGHTA and CDR2 FQGNSA. There are 14 residues in the CDR3. V was clipped by 5 bases and J by 6 bases; unmatched bases: 4. CDR3 residues: CASSLGGSNSPLHF. CDR3 DNA: TGTGCCAGCAGCCTAGGGGGCTCTAATTCACCCCTCCACTTT.

The chain recombines TRBV7-2 with TRBJ2-1; perhaps TRBD2 as D (6 bases). Trimming shortened V by 0 bases and J by 4 bases, and 10 bases separated the two germline ends. This CDR3 contains 15 residues. Germline CDR1 reads SGHTA; CDR2 reads FQGNSA. The CDR3 DNA follows: TGTGCCAGCAGCTTAGCCCGGGACTTTTACAATGAGCAGTTCTTC. Its translation: CASSLARDFYNEQFF.

CDR3 loop: CASTPGRAGYNEQFF. CDR3 DNA sequence: TGTGCCAGCACCCCGGGTAGGGCGGGCTACAATGAGCAGTTCTTC. The J gene is TRBJ2-1, the V gene TRBV6-6; TRBD2 is a possible D gene (5 bases). In germline, CDR1 is MNHNY, CDR2 SVGAGI (reference sequence). V was pared by 7 bases and J by 3 bases, with 16 bases between. The CDR3 has 15 residues.

A few counts support this clone. V is TRBV9 and J is TRBJ2-1; D is possibly TRBD2 (6 bases). CDR1 is SGDLS and CDR2 is YYNGEE in the germline V gene. Trimming took 5 bases from V and 4 from J, leaving 16 bases between them. The length of the CDR3 is 15 residues. CDR3 sequence: CASRPGLLAYNEQFF. CDR3 DNA: TGTGCCAGCAGACCGGGACTTTTGGCTTACAATGAGCAGTTCTTC.

V is TRBV7-9 and J is TRBJ1-2; D not resolved. Germline lookup yields CDR1 SEHNR and CDR2 FQNEAQ (reference sequence). V was clipped by 3 bases and J by 7 bases, with 15 bases between them. The CDR3 has 14 amino acids. The CDR3 bases are TGTGCCAGCAGCTTTATTCGTTATTCGGGTGGCTACACCTTC. Its protein is CASSFIRYSGGYTF.

The rearrangement uses TRBV27 and TRBJ1-2, with TRBD1 identical over 9 bases. Germline V gene sequence: CDR1 MNHEY, CDR2 SMNVEV (reference sequence). V was clipped by 3 bases and J by 8 bases; unmatched bases: 10. The CDR3 length is 15 residues. Written as DNA, the CDR3 is TGTGCCAGCAGTTTTGGCCTCACAGGGGGCTGGGGCTACACCTTC. Residues: CASSFGLTGGWGYTF.

The V call is TRBV11-2, the J call TRBJ1-4, with D unclear. The CDR3 sequence is 13 residues long. From germline, CDR1 is SGHAT and CDR2 FQNNGV. V shed 6 bases and J shed 1 base, with 6 bases lying between them. CDR3 in DNA: TGTGCCAGCAGTCGGGAAACTAATGAAAAACTGTTTTTT. It yields the protein CASSRETNEKLFF.

The chain has TRBV6-5 and TRBJ2-7; 9 nucleotides align to TRBD1. J lost 2 bases, V lost 8 bases, and 10 bases had no gene match. CDR1 MNHEY and CDR2 SVGAGI come from the germline V gene. This CDR3 region has 15 residues. CDR3 loop: CASVGGRTGAYEQYF. In DNA, the CDR3 is TGTGCCAGCGTCGGGGGTAGGACAGGGGCCTACGAGCAGTACTTC.

The chain joins TRBV23-1 to TRBJ2-1, with D possibly TRBD1 on 6 matching bases. TRBV23-1 is placed among ORFs of uncertain function. The CDR3 has 16 amino acids. V gave up 2 bases and J gave up 0 bases, with 11 bases separating them. CDR3 sequence reads: CASSQTDRSSYNEQFF. The CDR3 region has the DNA TGCGCCAGCAGTCAAACCGACAGGAGCTCCTACAATGAGCAGTTCTTC.